This entry concerns a single T cell receptor (beta chain). The antigen remains unidentified. In germline, CDR1 is MNHEY, CDR2 SVGAGI. CDR3 size: 14 residues. V was cut by 5 bases and J by 6 bases, with 17 bases left in between. The sample is drawn from a study of shared clonotypes between healthy human individuals. The repertoire was sequenced with immunoSEQ multiplex PCR; TCRdb's copy has only in-frame clones and lacks some. The table has some 2,500,000 clones, under 95% seen once; the top ten hold roughly 0.36%. Regarding the study as a whole: Sorted-subset samples were not fully sequenced, rarefaction indicated. Non-shared clonotypes had lower generation probabilities than those shared by all four donors.

This sequence was found in a young man in good health. Some clones in this sample may be carry-over from other donors' samples. V is TRBV6-5 and J is TRBJ2-7; either TRBD1 or TRBD2 may supply D (5 bases each). The sequencing input was naive CD4+ T cells from PBMCs. Sample subset: CD45RA+ positively selected. The CDR3 here is CASSLGGQGSEQYF. As DNA, the CDR3 is TGTGCCAGCAGTCTTGGAGGCCAGGGAAGCGAGCAGTACTTC.